The 2 T cell receptor beta chains listed next were all sequenced from one sample in a study of T cell responses to AZD1222 COVID-19 vaccine. Data came from immunoSEQ multiplex PCR; TCRdb stores just in-frame clones and leaves some out. The table shows 150,000 to 200,000 clones, with 85% to 90% occurring only once. The sample was peripheral blood, taken 28 days after the second dose of the MenACWY control vaccine. Receptor source: an adult who received the MenACWY meningococcal vaccine as a control.

V usage is TRBV7-9 and J usage is TRBJ1-1, with unresolved D. The CDR3 has 13 amino acids. V gave up 5 bases and J gave up 1 base, with 8 bases separating them. Per germline, CDR1 SEHNR and CDR2 FQNEAQ (reference sequence). CDR3 DNA: TGTGCCAGCAGCACGACTGCGAACACTGAAGCTTTCTTT. Protein: CASSTTANTEAFF. Drawing the rest from reference TRBV7-9 and TRBJ1-1, the complete variable domain is DTGVSQNPRHKITKRGQNVTFRCDPISEHNRLYWYRQTLGQGPEFLTYFQNEAQLEKSRLLSDRFSAERPKGSFSTLEIQRTEQGDSAMYLCASSTTANTEAFFGQGTRLTVV.

V usage is TRBV11-2 and J usage is TRBJ2-2; TRBD2 aligns across 13 bases. V lost 5 bases to trimming and J lost 5 bases; unmatched junction nucleotides: 2. The CDR3 extends over 15 amino acids. Per germline, CDR1 SGHAT and CDR2 FQNNGV. The CDR3 sequence is CASSLGLAGTGELFF. The DNA for the CDR3 is TGTGCCAGCAGCCTGGGACTAGCGGGAACCGGGGAGCTGTTTTTT.